This T cell receptor beta chain appears in the sequencing data of a study of shared clonotypes between healthy human individuals. The trim removed 7 bases at V and 3 bases at J, leaving 13 bases unmatched. The length of the CDR3 is 17 residues. CDR1 and CDR2 from the germline V gene are WSHSY and SAAADI. The study, taken as a whole, reports: In contrast to clonotypes shared by all four donors, non-shared clonotypes had lower generation probabilities.

Authors' methods: Filtering differed for immunoSEQ, which gave only junction sequences without quality scores. Produced via immunoSEQ multiplex PCR; TCRdb's table is partial and in-frame only. Clone size and V and J calls were adopted from that table, with D and trimming inferred from the DNA. The sample includes about 1 million clones, more than 60% of them seen just once. A remark on this clone: Its antigen is currently unknown.

This sequence was found in a man younger than 30 in good health. Specimen: memory CD4+ T cells sorted from blood. Specified subset: CD45RA-negative fraction. J is TRBJ2-2 and V is TRBV10-2, with 8 bases that match TRBD1. The CDR3 is CASNPDRAGFHTGELFF. The CDR3 bases are TGCGCCAGCAACCCGGACAGGGCTGGATTTCACACCGGGGAGCTGTTTTTT.